The clone carrying this TCR beta chain was seen more than once but under ten times. The isolated RNA, all of it, was reverse transcribed, so expressed TCRB transcripts were what got sequenced. Method: immunoSEQ multiplex PCR; TCRdb's copy keeps in-frame clones and lacks some. The data hold 300,000 to 350,000 clones, with roughly 8% observed a single time. This record comes from a study of beta chain features in type 1 diabetes. Sequencing was performed on central memory CD4+ T cells from blood. The sequence was obtained from a woman aged 18-29 years in good health.

The CDR3 sequence: CASSFYRGNTGELFF. DNA of the CDR3: TGCGCCAGCAGCTTTTACAGGGGAAACACCGGGGAGCTGTTTTTT. This chain uses TRBV5-1 with TRBJ2-2, with 7 bases aligning to TRBD1. The V gene's germline CDR1 is SGHRS and CDR2 YFSETQ. The CDR3 loop spans 15 amino acids. V lost 2 bases to trimming and J lost 2 bases; unmatched junction nucleotides: 3. The whole variable domain, filled in from reference TRBV5-1 and TRBJ2-2, reads KAGVTQTPRYLIKTRGQQVTLSCSPISGHRSVSWYQQTPGQGLQFLFEYFSETQRNKGNFPGRFSGRQFSNSRSEMNVSTLELGDSALYLCASSFYRGNTGELFFGEGSRLTVL.